Shown below are 9 T cell receptor beta chains from a single sample sequenced in a study of cytomegalovirus exposure and HLA in healthy donors. Researchers ran the PCR with 60 Vbeta and 13 Jbeta primers. The table came from immunoSEQ multiplex PCR; TCRdb's copy has only in-frame clones and leaves some out. This table holds roughly 120,000 clones, about 73% found once. Sequenced input: PBMCs. These receptors all stem from a woman between 50 and 59 years old in good health and CMV-seropositive.

The V call is TRBV28, the J call TRBJ1-2; 7 nucleotides line up with TRBD1. Germline lookup yields CDR1 MDHEN and CDR2 SYDVKM. V lost 5 bases to trimming and J lost 3 bases; unmatched junction nucleotides: 9. The CDR3 has 15 residues. The CDR3 loop is CASSTGGRGYYGYTF. The CDR3, as DNA: TGTGCCAGCAGTACCGGGGGCAGGGGGTACTATGGCTACACCTTC.

A remark on this clone: Additional DNA sequences in this sample encode the identical CDR3. The V call is TRBV6-1, the J call TRBJ1-2, with D uncertain. The CDR3 is 12 residues long. Germline V gene data show CDR1 as MNHNS and CDR2 as SASEGT. Trimming shortened V by 6 bases and J by 1 base, and 6 bases separated the two germline ends. CDR3 nucleotide sequence: TGTGCCAGCAGGAGAAGTAACTATGGCTACACCTTC. As protein: CASRRSNYGYTF.

The J gene is TRBJ1-5, the V gene TRBV27; D unresolved. The germline CDR1 and CDR2 sequences are MNHEY and SMNVEV (reference sequence). The CDR3 is made up of 14 amino acids. With 3 bases removed from V and 0 bases from J, the gap between germline ends came to 6 bases. The CDR3 DNA is TGTGCCAGCAGTTTCAGTTTTAGCAATCAGCCCCAGCATTTT. Translating it yields CASSFSFSNQPQHF.

The rearrangement joins TRBV7-2 to TRBJ2-7, with D possibly TRBD2 on 6 matching bases. Trimming left V 5 bases short and J 4 bases short, with 18 bases between. This CDR3 is 15 amino acids long. CDR1 and CDR2 (germline): SGHTA, FQGNSA. CDR3 nucleotides: TGTGCCAGCAGCCCCAACCCCGGGGGTGGGTACGAGCAGTACTTC. This translates into CASSPNPGGGYEQYF.

This chain uses TRBV15 with TRBJ1-3; D is uncertain. Germline V gene lookup returns CDR1 LNHNV and CDR2 YYDKDF (reference sequence). CDR3 length: 18 amino acids. V lost 0 bases to trimming and J lost 0 bases, with 15 bases between them. This CDR3 reads CATSRDWGVSLSGNTIYF. Written as DNA, the CDR3 is TGTGCCACCAGCAGAGATTGGGGAGTTTCTCTCTCTGGAAACACCATATATTTT.

Details on this clone: Sequence at one end of the junction differs from germline and may be a read error. The genes are TRBV7-2 and TRBJ2-7; D possibly corresponds to TRBD2 (5 bases). CDR1 and CDR2 from the germline V gene are SGHTA and FQGNSA. This CDR3 has 14 residues. The CDR3 sequence: CASSIDGFDYKQYF. The CDR3, as DNA: TGTGCCAGCAGTATAGACGGCTTTGACTACAAGCAGTACTTC.

This chain links TRBV29-1 with TRBJ2-3; 11 nucleotides match TRBD1. The CDR3 extends over 16 amino acids. Germline assignment: CDR1 SQVTM and CDR2 ANQGSEA. V shed 3 bases and J 0 bases; nucleotides not matched to a gene: 5. This CDR3 reads CSVEGQGVSSTDTQYF. The CDR3 region has the DNA TGCAGCGTTGAGGGACAGGGGGTTTCTAGCACAGATACGCAGTATTTT.

The chain combines TRBV5-4 with TRBJ1-1; the D gene is possibly TRBD1 (6 bases). Deletions cut 3 bases from V and 8 bases from J, with 20 bases between. The CDR3 has 15 amino acids. Germline V gives CDR1 SGHNT, CDR2 YYREEE (reference sequence). This CDR3 is CASSSRRDMDREAFF. For the CDR3, the DNA is TGTGCCAGCAGCTCCCGCCGGGACATGGATAGGGAAGCTTTCTTT.

The rearrangement joins TRBV19 to TRBJ2-1, with 13 bases aligning to TRBD2. This CDR3 has 17 amino acids. CDR1 is LNHDA and CDR2 is SQIVND in the germline V gene (reference sequence). The junction had 11 bases not matched to a gene; V was cut back by 3 bases and J by 9 bases. This CDR3 is CASSMRTSGGATSEQFF. The CDR3 region has the DNA TGTGCCAGTAGTATGAGAACTAGCGGGGGGGCCACGAGTGAGCAGTTCTTC. The full variable domain, rest sourced from reference TRBV19 and TRBJ2-1, is DGGITQSPKYLFRKEGQNVTLSCEQNLNHDAMYWYRQDPGQGLRLIYYSQIVNDFQKGDIAEGYSVSREKKESFPLTVTSAQKNPTAFYLCASSMRTSGGATSEQFFGPGTRLTVL.